Shown below are 27 T cell receptor beta chains from a single sample sequenced in a study of blood T cell repertoires in COVID-19 (dated by TCRdb to 2020 to 2022). Library preparation employed the immunoSEQ multiplex PCR assay. Drawn from immuneACCESS, this table holds only the in-frame rearrangements with V and J called that TCRdb kept. Clones are partly lost; checked studies trace under half to an unresolved V gene and leave the rest unexplained. Across this sample there are around 450,000 clones, with roughly 85% seen only once. The ten top clones hold around 1.8% of the sample. Source material: PBMCs or T cells enriched from blood (not recorded which). The receptor source for this set is a woman in her late teens or twenties with acute COVID-19.

The sample holds one count of this clone. The gene calls are TRBV18 and TRBJ1-1; D remains ambiguous. The V end lost 8 bases, the J end lost 0 bases, and 7 bases lay between the germline ends. This CDR3 comprises 12 residues. Germline values: CDR1 KGHSH, CDR2 LQKENI. CDR3 sequence reads: CASLGVNTEAFF. The CDR3 DNA sequence: TGTGCCAGCCTCGGGGTGAACACTGAAGCTTTCTTT.

This clone was seen only once. This chain joins TRBV23-1 and TRBJ2-1; TRBD1 might be the D (6 bases). TRBV23-1 is marked as an open reading frame, function uncertain. V gave up 4 bases and J gave up 5 bases, with 12 bases separating them. This CDR3 is built from 14 residues. CDR3 coding DNA: TGCGCCAGCAGTCCGACAGGCAGAGACAATGAGCAGTTCTTC. Its protein product is CASSPTGRDNEQFF.

This rearrangement joins TRBV18 to TRBJ2-7; TRBD2 matches 7 bases. Germline V gene lookup returns CDR1 KGHSH and CDR2 LQKENI. V was clipped by 0 bases and J by 2 bases; unmatched bases: 19. The CDR3 has 20 amino acids. The DNA of the CDR3 is TGTGCCAGCTCACCACCGGTTACTGATTTGTGGCGGGAGTTAACCTACGAGCAGTACTTC. Protein product: CASSPPVTDLWRELTYEQYF.

The genes are TRBV19 and TRBJ1-5, with 7 bases aligning to TRBD1. Germline V lookup: CDR1 LNHDA, CDR2 SQIVND (reference sequence). The CDR3 sequence is 18 residues long. Trimming at V came to 4 bases and at J to 0 bases, leaving 12 bases not matched to a gene. The CDR3, as DNA: TGTGCCAGTAGTACCCATAAAGGGACAGCTGATAGCAATCAGCCCCAGCATTTT. Protein product: CASSTHKGTADSNQPQHF.

The J gene is TRBJ1-4, the V gene TRBV5-5, with D possibly TRBD1 on 5 matching bases. The CDR3 runs 16 residues. V was clipped by 0 bases and J by 16 bases, with 25 bases between them. Germline V gene sequence: CDR1 SGHKS, CDR2 YYEKEE (reference sequence). The CDR3 DNA reads TGTGCCAGCAGCTTGGGAGGTACAGGTTTTATTGAAAGGTCGTTTTTT. As protein: CASSLGGTGFIERSFF.

The chain couples TRBV24-1 to TRBJ2-3; D may be TRBD2 (6 bases). The length of the CDR3 is 15 residues. Germline assignment: CDR1 KGHDR and CDR2 SFDVKD. Trimming cost V 3 bases and J 4 bases, with 13 bases left between them. CDR3 DNA: TGTGCCACCAGTGATAGAGGAGGGCTCTCAGATACGCAGTATTTT. It is translated as CATSDRGGLSDTQYF.

The rearrangement links TRBV5-4 to TRBJ1-2; D gene unclear. V shed 4 bases and J shed 7 bases, with 14 bases lying between them. CDR3 length: 13 residues. Germline assignment: CDR1 SGHNT and CDR2 YYREEE (reference sequence). The CDR3 DNA is TGTGCCAGCAGCCCCGAGCGGGGTTTTGGCTACACCTTC. It translates to CASSPERGFGYTF.

The chain employs TRBV6-1 and TRBJ1-3; D is unresolved. Germline values: CDR1 MNHNS, CDR2 SASEGT. This CDR3 is built from 17 residues. The V end lost 4 bases, the J end lost 0 bases, and 16 bases lay between the germline ends. The CDR3 bases are TGTGCCAGCAGTGCCAAGCGTCCGGATAGCTCTGGAAACACCATATATTTT. It is translated as CASSAKRPDSSGNTIYF.

The rearrangement uses TRBV2 and TRBJ1-2, with no clear D. The CDR3 loop spans 13 amino acids. CDR1 is SNHLY, CDR2 FYNNEI, per germline. With 8 bases removed from V and 7 bases from J, the gap between germline ends came to 17 bases. The CDR3 DNA is TGTGCCAGCGAGCTGGGGAGATCTAGTGGCTACACCTTC. This codes for CASELGRSSGYTF.

The chain employs TRBV7-2 and TRBJ2-1; TRBD2 matches 8 bases. V was clipped by 7 bases and J by 9 bases; unmatched bases: 11. The CDR3 spans 14 residues. CDR1 SGHTA and CDR2 FQGNSA come from the germline V gene. The CDR3 protein is CASKISRGGAEQFF. CDR3 DNA: TGTGCCAGCAAAATTTCTCGGGGGGGCGCTGAGCAGTTCTTC.

Comments on this clone: Additional DNA sequences in this sample encode the identical CDR3. The chain is built from TRBV27 and TRBJ2-7; the match to TRBD1 covers 9 bases. CDR1 MNHEY and CDR2 SMNVEV come from the germline V gene (reference sequence). V was pared by 8 bases and J by 2 bases, with 1 base of the junction left unmatched. The CDR3 is 12 amino acids. The CDR3 is CASRTGAYEQYF. DNA for the CDR3: TGTGCCAGCCGGACAGGGGCCTACGAGCAGTACTTC.

In its sample, this clone was seen once. The germline gene is not matched at one end of the junction; a read error may be the cause. The chain links TRBV28 to TRBJ2-1, with 14 bases aligning to TRBD2. Germline V gene sequence: CDR1 MDHEN, CDR2 SYDVKM. This CDR3 is built from 12 residues. The CDR3 is CASSRGLAGGIF. The CDR3, as DNA: TGTGCCAGCAGCCGCGGACTAGCGGGAGGCATCTTC.

The chain couples TRBV18 to TRBJ1-6; TRBD1 might be the D (6 bases). Trimming took off 6 bases at V and 6 bases at J, with 18 bases between the two ends. The CDR3 runs 16 residues. Germline V gene data show CDR1 as KGHSH and CDR2 as LQKENI. The CDR3 is CASSQTGSVGNSPLHF. CDR3 bases: TGTGCCAGCTCCCAAACAGGGTCAGTGGGTAATTCACCCCTCCACTTT.

This clone occurred once. V usage is TRBV7-6 and J usage is TRBJ2-7, with 11 bases matching TRBD2. V lost 3 bases and J lost 3; bases outside the gene matches: 16. Germline V gives CDR1 SGHVS, CDR2 FNYEAQ. The CDR3 totals 19 residues. Here the CDR3 reads CASSLGGSGRAKVVYEQYF. The DNA of the CDR3 is TGTGCCAGCAGCTTGGGGGGTAGCGGGAGGGCCAAGGTCGTCTACGAGCAGTACTTC.

The chain joins TRBV5-6 to TRBJ1-2; 10 bases line up with TRBD1. The CDR3 sequence is 16 residues long. The germline CDR1 and CDR2 sequences are SGHDT and YYEEEE. With V trimmed by 2 bases and J by 5 bases, 9 bases remained unmatched. The CDR3 coding sequence is TGTGCCAGCAGCTTCGTTGGGACAGGGGTCCCTTATGGCTACACCTTC. It translates to CASSFVGTGVPYGYTF.

With regard to this clone: An end of the junction differs from the germline gene, which may be a read error. The chain combines TRBV27 with TRBJ1-1; TRBD1 might be the D (6 bases). The CDR3 is made up of 14 amino acids. The germline gives CDR1 MNHEY, CDR2 SMNVEV (reference sequence). CDR3 residues: CASSISGVETEAFF. CDR3 DNA sequence: TGTGCCAGCAGTATATCAGGGGTTGAGACTGAAGCTTTCTTT.

The V gene is TRBV2, the J gene TRBJ1-2, with a tentative D call TRBD1 (5 bases). CDR3 length: 14 amino acids. Germline V gene lookup returns CDR1 SNHLY and CDR2 FYNNEI. Trimming took off 7 bases at V and 7 bases at J, with 19 bases between the two ends. The CDR3: CASIETGPVAGYTF. The CDR3 DNA reads TGTGCCAGCATCGAAACAGGACCGGTAGCTGGCTACACCTTC.

The V call is TRBV29-1, the J call TRBJ2-5; 9 positions match TRBD1. The CDR3 sequence is 16 residues long. Trimming took 0 bases from V and 1 from J; bases not matched to a gene: 6. In germline, CDR1 is SQVTM, CDR2 ANQGSEA. The CDR3: CSVEDRGDRVQETQYF. The CDR3 nucleotides are TGCAGCGTTGAAGATCGGGGGGACAGGGTCCAAGAGACCCAGTACTTC.

The rearrangement uses TRBV5-1 and TRBJ1-2; TRBD1 aligns across 9 bases. This CDR3 spans 14 amino acids. V gave up 4 bases and J gave up 4 bases; unmatched junction bases: 5. Germline CDR1 SGHRS, CDR2 YFSETQ. The CDR3 region has the DNA TGCGCCAGCAGCCCGACAGGGGGTCTCTATGGCTACACCTTC. It specifies CASSPTGGLYGYTF.

The chain links TRBV28 to TRBJ1-1; tentatively, D is TRBD1 (6 bases). Per the germline V gene, CDR1 is MDHEN and CDR2 is SYDVKM. The ends were cut back, 6 bases at V and 10 bases at J, with 15 bases in the middle. The CDR3 consists of 12 residues. CDR3 sequence (DNA): TGTGCCAGCAGCCGGGGCACCAGGGGAGCTTTCTTT. Residues: CASSRGTRGAFF.

CDR3 amino acids: CASSENSGANVLTF. DNA of the CDR3: TGTGCCAGCAGCGAGAACTCTGGGGCCAACGTCCTGACTTTC. The chain couples TRBV7-2 to TRBJ2-6; D unresolved. This CDR3 contains 14 residues. Looked up from germline, CDR1 is SGHTA and CDR2 is FQGNSA. Trimming left V 5 bases short and J 0 bases short, with 5 bases between. The full variable domain, with the rest looked up from reference TRBV7-2 and TRBJ2-6, is GAGVSQSPSNKVTEKGKDVELRCDPISGHTALYWYRQSLGQGLEFLIYFQGNSAPDKSGLPSDRFSAERTGGSVSTLTIQRTQQEDSAVYLCASSENSGANVLTFGAGSRLTVL.

As for this clone: The junction does not match germline at one end; this may be a read error. The chain is built from TRBV19 and TRBJ2-7; weak D call: TRBD1 (7 bases). The germline V gene encodes CDR1 LNHDA and CDR2 SQIVND (reference sequence). The CDR3 consists of 9 residues. CDR3 nucleotides: TGTGCCACCGGAGGGGGCCGCCCCTTC. This sequence encodes CATGGGRPF.

This chain joins TRBV5-4 and TRBJ2-2; no clear D. Germline loops: CDR1 SGHNT, CDR2 YYREEE (reference sequence). V lost 4 bases and J lost 2, with 12 bases in between. CDR3 size: 15 residues. The CDR3 region is CASSATRLNTGELFF. In nucleotides, the CDR3 is TGTGCCAGCAGCGCGACACGTCTAAACACCGGGGAGCTGTTTTTT. Together with reference TRBV5-4 and TRBJ2-2, the CDR3 gives the full variable domain: ETGVTQSPTHLIKTRGQQVTLRCSSQSGHNTVSWYQQALGQGPQFIFQYYREEENGRGNFPPRFSGLQFPNYSSELNVNALELDDSALYLCASSATRLNTGELFFGEGSRLTVL.

The V and J genes are TRBV6-6 and TRBJ2-1; D is possibly TRBD1 or TRBD2 (5 bases each). CDR3 length: 15 residues. The germline V gene encodes CDR1 MNHNY and CDR2 SVGAGI (reference sequence). V shed 5 bases and J shed 4 bases, with 15 bases lying between them. This CDR3 is CASSQGDKLYNEQFF. Here the CDR3 DNA reads TGTGCCAGCAGTCAGGGAGACAAATTATACAATGAGCAGTTCTTC.

This rearrangement joins TRBV30 to TRBJ2-6, with D perhaps given as TRBD1 or TRBD2 (9 bases each). The germline V and J ends were trimmed by 7 bases and 5 bases, with 27 bases remaining between them. This CDR3 has 18 amino acids. Germline loops: CDR1 GTSNPN, CDR2 SVGIG (reference sequence). The CDR3 nucleotides are TGTGCCTCCGCGGGACAGGGATTGCGGGAGGGTCGGGCCAACGTCCTGACTTTC. This codes for CASAGQGLREGRANVLTF.

The chain recombines TRBV7-2 with TRBJ2-1, with 8 bases lining up with TRBD2. Trimming cost V 5 bases and J 7 bases; bases outside gene matches: 13. This CDR3 region has 16 residues. Germline CDR1 reads SGHTA; CDR2 reads FQGNSA. The CDR3 spells CASSQGWISGENEQFF. The CDR3 nucleotides read TGTGCCAGCAGCCAGGGGTGGATTAGCGGGGAAAATGAGCAGTTCTTC.

The gene calls are TRBV11-2 and TRBJ1-1; the D gene is possibly TRBD1 (5 bases). From germline, CDR1 is SGHAT and CDR2 FQNNGV. Trimming removed 1 base at V and 5 bases at J, with 14 bases between. The CDR3 is 15 residues long. CDR3 bases: TGTGCCAGCAGCTTAGTACCCAGGGTGGGGACTGAAGCTTTCTTT. Translation gives CASSLVPRVGTEAFF.